These 25 T cell receptor beta chains share one sample of origin, sequenced in a study of identical twins. From the 5' RACE reads, TCRdb called clonotypes with MiXCR, one entry per CDR3 protein. The data show 400,000 to 550,000 distinct CDR3 sequences, 20% to 25% seen once. Separately, the same data were catalogued under a study of T cells expressing NK-cell markers.

Specimen: CD4+ T cells sorted from blood. The receptors come from a woman aged 18-29 years in good health.

This clonotype was observed many times. This chain connects TRBV12-3 or TRBV12-4 to TRBJ2-3, with TRBD1 identical over 9 bases. The CDR3 length is 15 residues. V shed 8 bases and J 1 base; nucleotides not matched to a gene: 7. The CDR3 here is CASGGTGYRTDTQYF. DNA for the CDR3: TGTGCCAGCGGAGGGACAGGGTATCGCACAGATACGCAGTATTTT.

The table lists this clonotype with a few counts. This chain connects TRBV3-1 to TRBJ2-1; tentatively, D is TRBD1 (6 bases). CDR1 and CDR2 from the germline V gene are LGHDT and YNNKEL (reference sequence). The V end was cut by 0 bases, the J end by 7 bases, with 19 bases between. CDR3 size: 17 residues. The CDR3 loop is CASSQDRGTGWKNEQFF. CDR3 nucleotides: TGTGCCAGCAGCCAAGATAGAGGCACAGGGTGGAAGAATGAGCAGTTCTTC.

CDR3 sequence (DNA): TGCGCCAGCAGCCAAATCGAACTAGCGGGGGGGATCAGGAAGCAGTTCTTC. Its translation: CASSQIELAGGIRKQFF. This chain links TRBV5-1 with TRBJ2-1, with TRBD2 matching over 13 bases. Trimming removed 4 bases from V and 11 bases from J; junction bases left unmatched: 15. CDR1 SGHRS and CDR2 YFSETQ come from the germline V gene. The CDR3 is 17 residues long.

This clonotype was recorded many times. The V and J genes are TRBV12-3 or TRBV12-4 and TRBJ2-3; no firm D call. The CDR3 totals 11 residues. V was cut by 2 bases and J by 5 bases, with 2 bases left in between. CDR3 nucleotides: TGTGCCAGCAGTTTAATAGATACGCAGTATTTT. Its protein product is CASSLIDTQYF.

This clonotype has more than one count but fewer than ten. This chain uses TRBV29-1 with TRBJ1-1, with D possibly TRBD1 on 6 matching bases. Trimming took 6 bases from V and 8 from J, leaving 13 bases between them. Germline CDR1 and CDR2: SQVTM and ANQGSEA. The CDR3 is 11 amino acids. CDR3 loop: CSVKRQGEAFF. The CDR3, as DNA: TGCAGCGTCAAAAGGCAGGGGGAAGCTTTCTTT. Filled out from reference TRBV29-1 and TRBJ1-1, the complete variable domain reads SAVISQKPSRDICQRGTSLTIQCQVDSQVTMMFWYRQQPGQSLTLIATANQGSEATYESGFVIDKFPISRPNLTFSTLTVSNMSPEDSSIYLCSVKRQGEAFFGQGTRLTVV.

This chain uses TRBV15 with TRBJ2-5; D unclear. Germline V CDR1 and CDR2: LNHNV, YYDKDF (reference sequence). V gave up 3 bases and J gave up 5 bases, with 16 bases separating them. This CDR3 has 15 residues. This CDR3 reads CATSRSSPGTETQYF. In nucleotides, the CDR3 is TGTGCCACCAGCAGGTCCTCTCCCGGTACGGAGACCCAGTACTTC.

This clonotype turned up a few times. The chain couples TRBV27 to TRBJ2-1, with TRBD2 matching over 7 bases. The CDR3 contains 13 residues. V lost 1 base to trimming and J lost 9 bases; unmatched junction nucleotides: 3. The germline CDR1 and CDR2 sequences are MNHEY and SMNVEV (reference sequence). CDR3 sequence (DNA): TGTGCCAGCAGTTTATGGCGGGAGTCTGAGCAGTTCTTC. This encodes CASSLWRESEQFF.

The chain links TRBV14 to TRBJ2-2, with unresolved D. Germline CDR1 and CDR2: SGHDN and FVKESK. The CDR3 is made up of 14 amino acids. Trimming took off 3 bases at V and 3 bases at J, with 8 bases between the two ends. CDR3 sequence reads: CASSHRTYTGELFF. The DNA of the CDR3 is TGTGCCAGCAGCCATAGGACGTACACCGGGGAGCTGTTTTTT.

In this sample, this clonotype turned up a few times. The V and J genes are TRBV5-6 and TRBJ2-1; D remains unclear. Trimming took off 1 base at V and 8 bases at J, with 10 bases between the two ends. The V gene's germline CDR1 is SGHDT and CDR2 YYEEEE. The CDR3 runs 13 residues. CDR3 sequence reads: CASSLHLGDEQFF. The CDR3 DNA sequence: TGTGCCAGCAGCTTGCACCTAGGTGATGAGCAGTTCTTC.

A few counts support this clonotype. The chain links TRBV6-5 to TRBJ2-5; TRBD1 agrees at 8 bases. The CDR3 contains 16 residues. Germline V gives CDR1 MNHEY, CDR2 SVGAGI. V gave up 3 bases and J gave up 1 base; unmatched junction bases: 7. CDR3 loop: CASSYNFGQGQETQYF. The CDR3 bases are TGTGCCAGCAGTTATAATTTTGGACAGGGCCAAGAGACCCAGTACTTC.

The chain carries TRBV5-1 and TRBJ2-1, with D possibly matching TRBD2 (5 bases). There are 15 residues in the CDR3. From germline, CDR1 is SGHRS and CDR2 YFSETQ. Trimming left V 0 bases short and J 7 bases short, with 14 bases between. The CDR3 sequence is CASSLEGGFENEQFF. The CDR3 nucleotides read TGCGCCAGCAGCTTGGAGGGCGGGTTTGAAAATGAGCAGTTCTTC.

This clonotype was detected a few times. The rearrangement uses TRBV12-3 or TRBV12-4 and TRBJ2-1, with D possibly being TRBD1 or TRBD2 (7 bases each). There are 15 residues in the CDR3. V was clipped by 7 bases and J by 3 bases, with 16 bases between them. CDR3 nucleotides: TGTGCCAGCATCAGGGGGGGAGGGAACTACAATGAGCAGTTCTTC. Protein: CASIRGGGNYNEQFF.

The CDR3 DNA is TGTGCCATCAGTGCCCCCAGCGGGGAAAGCTCCTACAATGAGCAGTTCTTC. It is translated as CAISAPSGESSYNEQFF. The chain employs TRBV10-3 and TRBJ2-1, with 7 positions matching TRBD2. From germline, CDR1 is ENHRY and CDR2 SYGVKD. The trim removed 4 bases at V and 0 bases at J, leaving 9 bases unmatched. The CDR3 consists of 17 residues.

This clonotype was seen a few times. Compared with germline, one end of the junction differs, possibly owing to a read error. The CDR3 sequence: CASSYYRTGRSTGELFF. The CDR3 DNA reads TGTGCCAGCAGCTACTACCGGACAGGGAGGAGCACCGGGGAGCTGTTTTTT. The chain is built from TRBV6-5 and TRBJ2-2; 8 nucleotides align to TRBD1. The CDR3 has 17 residues. Germline V gene sequence: CDR1 MNHEY, CDR2 SVGAGI.

This clonotype was seen only a few times. The chain joins TRBV9 to TRBJ2-1; the D gene is possibly TRBD1 (6 bases). Germline CDR1 SGDLS, CDR2 YYNGEE. This CDR3 contains 16 residues. The V gene lost 1 base and the J gene lost 5 bases, with 16 bases spanning the gap. The CDR3: CASSVLGARGDNEQFF. DNA of the CDR3: TGTGCCAGCAGCGTATTGGGGGCTAGAGGTGACAATGAGCAGTTCTTC.

This clonotype has just a few counts. The chain carries TRBV6-5 and TRBJ2-5, with a tentative D call TRBD1 (6 bases). CDR1 MNHEY and CDR2 SVGAGI come from the germline V gene. V lost 2 bases to trimming and J lost 2 bases, with 12 bases between them. The CDR3 sequence is 15 residues long. The DNA for the CDR3 is TGTGCCAGCAGTTACCGGACAGCTACTCAAGAGACCCAGTACTTC. Its protein is CASSYRTATQETQYF.

The chain couples TRBV10-3 to TRBJ2-3; no firm D call. Per germline, CDR1 ENHRY and CDR2 SYGVKD. Between the trimmed V and J ends, which lost 4 bases and 6 bases, there was a span of 11 bases. The CDR3 loop spans 13 amino acids. The CDR3 region is CAISVIQTDTQYF. CDR3 DNA sequence: TGTGCCATCAGTGTGATCCAAACGGATACGCAGTATTTT.

This clonotype was observed a handful of times. The rearrangement links TRBV5-5 to TRBJ2-2; TRBD2 matches 7 bases. There are 15 residues in the CDR3. J gave up 0 bases and V 3 bases, and 2 bases lay outside the gene matches. Looked up from germline, CDR1 is SGHKS and CDR2 is YYEKEE (reference sequence). CDR3 amino acids: CASSWTRPNTGELFF. CDR3 coding DNA: TGTGCCAGCAGCTGGACTAGACCGAACACCGGGGAGCTGTTTTTT.

This clonotype showed up just a few times. V is TRBV12-3 or TRBV12-4 and J is TRBJ2-3; 12 nucleotides line up with TRBD2. The CDR3 consists of 18 residues. With 4 bases clipped from V and 0 bases from J, the junction kept 8 bases outside the gene matches. CDR3 nucleotides: TGTGCCAGCAGTTCTCGACTAGCGGGAGCCCTTAGCACAGATACGCAGTATTTT. Translation: CASSSRLAGALSTDTQYF.

J is TRBJ2-7 and V is TRBV20-1; TRBD2 aligns across 14 bases. The CDR3 runs to 11 residues. The trim removed 5 bases at V and 12 bases at J, leaving 3 bases unmatched. CDR1 and CDR2 (germline): DFQATT, SNEGSKA (reference sequence). The CDR3 region has the DNA TGCAGTGCTTGGGGACTAGCGGGAGTGTACTTC. It translates to CSAWGLAGVYF.

A few counts support this clonotype. The genes are TRBV4-3 and TRBJ1-1; D perhaps matches TRBD1 (6 bases). V dropped 1 base and J dropped 4 bases, with 10 bases sitting between them. This CDR3 has 14 residues. Looked up from germline, CDR1 is LGHNA and CDR2 is YSLEER. This CDR3 reads CASSQAGGGTEAFF. The DNA of the CDR3 is TGCGCCAGCAGCCAAGCAGGAGGGGGCACTGAAGCTTTCTTT.

The chain couples TRBV20-1 to TRBJ2-1, with 10 nucleotides matching TRBD2. The CDR3 spans 16 residues. Trimming at V came to 0 bases and at J to 4 bases, leaving 6 bases not matched to a gene. Looked up from germline, CDR1 is DFQATT and CDR2 is SNEGSKA (reference sequence). This CDR3 is CSARDVLAGDYNEQFF. The CDR3 nucleotides read TGCAGTGCTAGAGATGTCCTAGCGGGGGATTACAATGAGCAGTTCTTC.

The chain has TRBV30 and TRBJ2-2, with unresolved D. The germline V gene encodes CDR1 GTSNPN and CDR2 SVGIG (reference sequence). This CDR3 is 12 amino acids long. Trimming stripped 0 bases from V and 2 bases from J, with 1 base between. The CDR3 nucleotides read TGTGCCTGGAGTGTAAACACCGGGGAGCTGTTTTTT. Amino acid sequence: CAWSVNTGELFF.

This clonotype has more than one count but fewer than ten. V is TRBV5-1 and J is TRBJ2-1, with 11 positions matching TRBD2. This CDR3 has 15 residues. The germline V gene encodes CDR1 SGHRS and CDR2 YFSETQ. The V gene end was trimmed by 6 bases and the J gene end by 1 base; junction bases not matched to a gene: 3. The CDR3 spells CASILAGGSYNEQFF. Written as DNA, the CDR3 is TGCGCCAGCATTTTAGCGGGAGGGTCCTACAATGAGCAGTTCTTC.

This clonotype came up a few times. The V and J genes are TRBV29-1 and TRBJ1-1; D gene uncertain. The CDR3 runs to 11 residues. Per the germline V gene, CDR1 is SQVTM and CDR2 is ANQGSEA. Trimming cost V 5 bases and J 1 base, with 5 bases left between them. As DNA, the CDR3 is TGCAGCGTTCGACAGAACACTGAAGCTTTCTTT. This translates into CSVRQNTEAFF.